A single sample is the source of the 17 T cell receptor beta chains below, sequenced in a study of T cell repertoires in cytomegalovirus infection. Using its own MiXCR run on the reads, TCRdb lists one record per CDR3 protein. The sample has around 740,000 distinct CDR3 sequences, 35% seen once; the top ten hold around 2.8%. The source material was PBMCs. These receptors were taken from a human donor in good health (CMV status not recorded). Some clones in this sample may be carry-over from other donors' samples.

This clonotype came up many times. The chain couples TRBV7-2 to TRBJ2-2; no definite D call. The CDR3 loop spans 13 amino acids. The germline V gene has CDR1 SGHTA and CDR2 FQGNSA. Trimming took 3 bases from V and 4 from J, leaving 6 bases between them. The CDR3 DNA reads TGTGCCAGCAGCTTTTTGCGCACCGGGGAGCTGTTTTTT. Encoded protein: CASSFLRTGELFF.

CDR3 region: CASSSYLADREETQYF. The CDR3, as DNA: TGTGCCAGTAGTAGCTATCTCGCAGACAGGGAAGAGACCCAGTACTTC. V and J are TRBV19 and TRBJ2-5; 7 bases fit TRBD1. This CDR3 comprises 16 residues. Germline CDR1 reads LNHDA; CDR2 reads SQIVND (reference sequence). With 4 bases clipped from V and 3 bases from J, the junction kept 11 bases outside the gene matches.

This clonotype was seen only once. The chain joins TRBV7-2 to TRBJ2-5; the match to TRBD2 covers 14 bases. This CDR3 spans 18 amino acids. The V gene end was trimmed by 2 bases and the J gene end by 6 bases; junction bases not matched to a gene: 11. Germline assignment: CDR1 SGHTA and CDR2 FQGNSA. In nucleotides, the CDR3 is TGTGCCAGCAGCTTAATTGGCGGGACTAGCGGGAGAAGGAAGACCCAGTACTTC. Its translation: CASSLIGGTSGRRKTQYF.

The chain combines TRBV28 with TRBJ1-6; possible D gene TRBD1, 6 bases. CDR3 length: 14 residues. Germline lookup yields CDR1 MDHEN and CDR2 SYDVKM. V was trimmed by 3 bases and J by 7 bases, leaving 10 bases between them. CDR3 loop: CASSFGRGNSPLHF. In nucleotides, the CDR3 is TGTGCCAGCAGTTTCGGGAGGGGGAATTCACCCCTCCACTTT.

In its sample, this clonotype was seen a few times. The chain is built from TRBV20-1 and TRBJ1-5; the D is unclear. V was clipped by 3 bases and J by 7 bases, with 10 bases between them. Germline CDR1 reads DFQATT; CDR2 reads SNEGSKA (reference sequence). This CDR3 is built from 12 residues. CDR3 nucleotide sequence: TGCAGTGCTAGCACCTCCTCGCAGCCCCAGCATTTT. As protein: CSASTSSQPQHF.

V is TRBV6-8 and J is TRBJ2-6; tentatively, D is TRBD1 or TRBD2 (6 bases each). Germline V gene lookup returns CDR1 MNHGY and CDR2 SAAAGT. The CDR3 sequence is 16 residues long. Trimming shortened V by 6 bases and J by 4 bases, and 16 bases separated the two germline ends. CDR3 loop: CASSRRGVPGANVLTF. The CDR3 nucleotides read TGTGCCAGCAGCCGTAGGGGGGTGCCAGGGGCCAACGTCCTGACTTTC.

This clonotype was observed a few times. The chain joins TRBV5-6 to TRBJ2-7; D is undetermined. Germline CDR1 SGHDT, CDR2 YYEEEE. The CDR3 is 13 amino acids. Trimming stripped 4 bases from V and 3 bases from J, with 11 bases between. This CDR3 reads CASSLGFHYEQYF. DNA for the CDR3: TGTGCCAGCAGCCTCGGATTTCACTACGAGCAGTACTTC.

The table lists this clonotype with many counts. V and J are TRBV7-6 and TRBJ1-2; the D gene is possibly TRBD1 (6 bases). Germline V lookup: CDR1 SGHVS, CDR2 FNYEAQ. V lost 4 bases and J lost 4, with 16 bases in between. The CDR3 contains 15 residues. The CDR3 spells CASSSYFGGGYGYTF. DNA of the CDR3: TGTGCCAGCAGCTCCTACTTTGGGGGCGGCTATGGCTACACCTTC.

V gene TRBV11-2 combines with J gene TRBJ2-3; TRBD1 is a possible D gene (5 bases). The CDR3 is 16 amino acids. Germline CDR1 SGHAT, CDR2 FQNNGV. V was pared by 5 bases and J by 2 bases, with 17 bases between. Here the CDR3 reads CASSPFGQGLTDTQYF. CDR3 in DNA: TGTGCCAGCAGCCCCTTCGGGCAGGGCCTCACAGATACGCAGTATTTT.

The gene calls are TRBV19 and TRBJ1-5; D possibly corresponds to TRBD1 (5 bases). Between the trimmed V and J ends, which lost 4 bases and 3 bases, there was a span of 13 bases. Germline CDR1 is LNHDA and CDR2 is SQIVND (reference sequence). This CDR3 contains 15 residues. The CDR3 is CASSTTTAYNQPQHF. CDR3 in DNA: TGTGCCAGTAGTACTACGACAGCGTACAATCAGCCCCAGCATTTT.

Turning to this clonotype: The CDR3 does not close with the conserved phenylalanine or tryptophan, likely indicating a read error. This chain uses TRBV7-9 with TRBJ2-1; the match to TRBD1 covers 8 bases. V lost 5 bases, J lost 5 bases, and 11 bases stayed unmatched. CDR1 SEHNR and CDR2 FQNEAQ come from the germline V gene (reference sequence). This CDR3 contains 16 residues. The CDR3 reads CASSRMDRVGNNEQFL. DNA for the CDR3: TGTGCCAGCAGCCGTATGGACAGGGTGGGTAACAATGAGCAGTTCTTA.

The CDR3, as DNA: TGTGCCAGCAGCCCCCAGGGGATTTCGGCTGGAAACACCATATATTTT. Translation: CASSPQGISAGNTIYF. This sequence joins TRBV7-8 and TRBJ1-3; D is possibly TRBD1 (6 bases). V gave up 5 bases and J gave up 2 bases, with 16 bases separating them. Germline assignment: CDR1 SGHVS and CDR2 FQNEAQ. This CDR3 region has 16 residues.

This clonotype was found once. The genes are TRBV28 and TRBJ2-7; TRBD1 or TRBD2 may be the D gene (5 bases each). The V end was cut by 6 bases, the J end by 2 bases, with 11 bases between. The CDR3 consists of 13 residues. Germline CDR1 reads MDHEN; CDR2 reads SYDVKM. CDR3 sequence: CASRSRGAYEQYF. DNA for the CDR3: TGTGCCAGCAGGTCGAGAGGGGCCTACGAGCAGTACTTC. The whole variable domain, filled in from reference TRBV28 and TRBJ2-7, reads DVKVTQSSRYLVKRTGEKVFLECVQDMDHENMFWYRQDPGLGLRLIYFSYDVKMKEKGDIPEGYSVSREKKERFSLILESASTNQTSMYLCASRSRGAYEQYFGPGTRLTVT.

The chain is built from TRBV11-2 and TRBJ1-4; the D is unclear. Germline loops: CDR1 SGHAT, CDR2 FQNNGV. This CDR3 is 15 amino acids long. V was cut by 2 bases and J by 7 bases, with 14 bases left in between. The DNA for the CDR3 is TGTGCCAGCAGCTTAATGGCTATCCCGGGTGAAAAACTGTTTTTT. It codes for CASSLMAIPGEKLFF.

The chain employs TRBV20-1 and TRBJ2-2; either TRBD1 or TRBD2 may fit D (7 bases each). Germline values: CDR1 DFQATT, CDR2 SNEGSKA (reference sequence). V shed 0 bases and J shed 4 bases, with 21 bases lying between them. This CDR3 comprises 18 residues. As DNA, the CDR3 is TGCAGTGCTAGAGATATGGGAGGGGGCAGGCGGGCCACCGGGGAGCTGTTTTTT. It specifies CSARDMGGGRRATGELFF.

This chain's CDR3 is CASSSTVGSGNTIYF. CDR3 bases: TGTGCCAGCTCATCTACAGTAGGCTCTGGAAACACCATATATTTT. J is TRBJ1-3 and V is TRBV18; D uncertain. Per germline, CDR1 KGHSH and CDR2 LQKENI. The germline V and J ends were trimmed by 5 bases and 0 bases, with 11 bases remaining between them. The CDR3 covers 15 residues.

This clonotype has only one observation. This chain joins TRBV24-1 and TRBJ2-3; D uncertain. The CDR3 spans 14 residues. Trimming took off 7 bases at V and 1 base at J, with 11 bases between the two ends. Germline-derived CDR1 and CDR2 are KGHDR and SFDVKD. DNA for the CDR3: TGTGCCACCAGCTCTCGTGGGGGCACAGATACGCAGTATTTT. Translation gives CATSSRGGTDTQYF.